These 27 T cell receptor beta chains share one sample of origin, sequenced in a study of blood T cell repertoires in COVID-19. Profiling relied on immunoSEQ multiplex PCR, and the TCRdb table lists in-frame clones only, not all of them. The sample consists of about 150,000 clones, about 89% of them appearing once. The source material was peripheral blood. Every receptor here comes from a man aged 50-59 years with acute or convalescent COVID-19.

About this clone itself: This specimen includes other DNA sequences encoding the same CDR3. The chain joins TRBV19 to TRBJ2-2; D is perhaps TRBD1 (6 bases). Germline loops: CDR1 LNHDA, CDR2 SQIVND (reference sequence). With 3 bases removed from V and 5 bases from J, the gap between germline ends came to 10 bases. This CDR3 has 14 amino acids. The CDR3 loop is CASSIGQGTGELFF. As DNA, the CDR3 is TGTGCCAGTAGTATCGGCCAGGGGACCGGGGAGCTGTTTTTT.

The chain has TRBV27 and TRBJ2-3, with D perhaps TRBD2 (5 bases). Trimming left V 5 bases short and J 4 bases short, with 13 bases between. Per the germline V gene, CDR1 is MNHEY and CDR2 is SMNVEV (reference sequence). The CDR3 has 14 residues. The CDR3, as DNA: TGTGCCAGCAGTGGACTTCCCTCGGCAGATACGCAGTATTTT. It is translated as CASSGLPSADTQYF.

The chain is built from TRBV7-9 and TRBJ1-1; unclear D gene. Trimming took off 1 base at V and 1 base at J, with 4 bases between the two ends. CDR1 SEHNR and CDR2 FQNEAQ come from the germline V gene (reference sequence). The CDR3 runs to 13 residues. The CDR3 nucleotides are TGTGCCAGCAGCTTAGACAGGAACACTGAAGCTTTCTTT. As protein: CASSLDRNTEAFF.

The V call is TRBV18, the J call TRBJ1-2; D ambiguous. CDR3 length: 13 residues. Per germline, CDR1 KGHSH and CDR2 LQKENI. The ends were cut back, 0 bases at V and 5 bases at J, with 7 bases in the middle. The CDR3 sequence is CASSPPQTYGYTF. CDR3 DNA sequence: TGTGCCAGCTCACCACCGCAGACTTATGGCTACACCTTC.

This clone was observed once. The gene calls are TRBV5-1 and TRBJ1-1; D remains ambiguous. The CDR3 covers 14 residues. V was clipped by 4 bases and J by 4 bases, with 14 bases between them. From germline, CDR1 is SGHRS and CDR2 YFSETQ. CDR3 in DNA: TGCGCCAGCAGCGAGAATCCCGGGTCCACTGAAGCTTTCTTT. Amino acids: CASSENPGSTEAFF.

The CDR3 coding sequence is TGTGCCAGCAGCTTTCCGGGACAGGGAGGGAATGAGCAGTTCTTC. Translated: CASSFPGQGGNEQFF. This chain uses TRBV5-4 with TRBJ2-1; 9 bases align to TRBD1. CDR1 is SGHNT, CDR2 YYREEE, per germline (reference sequence). The CDR3 length is 15 residues. V was clipped by 2 bases and J by 7 bases; unmatched bases: 7.

About this clone itself: The identical CDR3 is also encoded by other nucleotide sequences in the sample. The chain employs TRBV3-1 (or the pseudogene TRBV3-2) and TRBJ2-2; the D is unclear. The CDR3 runs 12 residues. The V gene lost 2 bases and the J gene lost 4 bases, with 2 bases spanning the gap. Germline V lookup: CDR1 LGHDT, CDR2 YNNKEL (reference sequence). DNA of the CDR3: TGTGCCAGCAGCCAACTCACCGGGGAGCTGTTTTTT. It yields the protein CASSQLTGELFF.

The CDR3 bases are TGTGCCAGTAGTATCCCGACAGGGGCAAGGGGCTACACCTTC. Translated, it gives CASSIPTGARGYTF. The chain has TRBV19 and TRBJ1-2, with 8 bases that match TRBD1. CDR3 length: 14 amino acids. The germline V gene encodes CDR1 LNHDA and CDR2 SQIVND (reference sequence). The V gene end was trimmed by 3 bases and the J gene end by 8 bases; junction bases not matched to a gene: 8.

The chain combines TRBV18 with TRBJ2-5; possibly TRBD2 for D (5 bases). Trimming stripped 5 bases from V and 2 bases from J, with 9 bases between. This CDR3 region has 13 residues. The germline V gene encodes CDR1 KGHSH and CDR2 LQKENI. CDR3 coding DNA: TGTGCCAGCTCAACCGGGATACAAGAGACCCAGTACTTC. This gives the protein CASSTGIQETQYF.

The chain combines TRBV6-6 with TRBJ2-2, with TRBD1 matching over 8 bases. Germline CDR1 MNHNY, CDR2 SVGAGI (reference sequence). The CDR3 consists of 15 residues. V shed 2 bases, J shed 11 bases, and the junction held 10 bases outside the gene matches. The CDR3: CASSYPRTGQVELFF. The CDR3 nucleotides read TGTGCCAGCAGTTACCCGAGGACAGGGCAGGTCGAGCTGTTTTTT.

The CDR3 reads CASDRGRGGSTEAFF. The CDR3 DNA sequence: TGTGCCTCGGATCGTGGGAGAGGAGGGAGCACTGAAGCTTTCTTT. This chain joins TRBV10-3 and TRBJ1-1, with D unclear. The CDR3 totals 15 residues. Trimming pared 11 bases from V and 4 bases from J, leaving 23 bases between. Germline V gives CDR1 ENHRY, CDR2 SYGVKD.

V usage is TRBV27 and J usage is TRBJ1-6, with 9 bases aligning to TRBD1. Germline V gene data show CDR1 as MNHEY and CDR2 as SMNVEV (reference sequence). The CDR3 consists of 17 residues. V shed 3 bases, J shed 2 bases, and the junction held 5 bases outside the gene matches. This chain's CDR3 is CASSFDRGFTYNSPLHF. The CDR3, as DNA: TGTGCCAGCAGTTTTGACAGGGGGTTCACCTATAATTCACCCCTCCACTTT.

The chain recombines TRBV9 with TRBJ2-2; 10 bases line up with TRBD2. Germline values: CDR1 SGDLS, CDR2 YYNGEE. The length of the CDR3 is 18 residues. The J segment lost 1 base and the V segment lost 4 bases, leaving 10 bases of the junction unmatched. CDR3 sequence: CASSSALLAGGNTGELFF. CDR3 nucleotides: TGTGCCAGCAGCTCAGCCTTGTTAGCGGGGGGGAACACCGGGGAGCTGTTTTTT.

The chain links TRBV2 to TRBJ2-2; TRBD2 might be the D (5 bases). The V and J ends lost 8 bases and 4 bases respectively, with 17 bases between them. The CDR3 contains 15 residues. Germline V gene lookup returns CDR1 SNHLY and CDR2 FYNNEI. The CDR3 reads CASRKTAVGTGELFF. DNA of the CDR3: TGTGCCAGCCGGAAAACAGCGGTCGGCACCGGGGAGCTGTTTTTT.

This chain connects TRBV2 to TRBJ1-5, with a possible D match to TRBD1 (5 bases). Per the germline V gene, CDR1 is SNHLY and CDR2 is FYNNEI. V lost 1 base and J 2 bases, leaving 12 bases between the germline ends. There are 16 residues in the CDR3. As DNA, the CDR3 is TGTGCCAGCAGTGAAGTCAGACAGTGGGGCAATCAGCCCCAGCATTTT. This translates into CASSEVRQWGNQPQHF.

The V gene is TRBV6-5, the J gene TRBJ2-1; 8 positions match TRBD2. Unmatched junction bases numbered 4, after V lost 2 bases and J lost 1 base. The CDR3 is 16 residues long. Germline V gene sequence: CDR1 MNHEY, CDR2 SVGAGI. The CDR3 DNA follows: TGTGCCAGCAGTTACCTGGGACTAGAATCCTACAATGAGCAGTTCTTC. Translated, it gives CASSYLGLESYNEQFF.

The chain recombines TRBV6-2 or TRBV6-3 with TRBJ1-2, with no clear D. The CDR3 consists of 15 residues. Trimming removed 2 bases from V and 6 bases from J, with 16 bases in between. The germline CDR1 and CDR2 sequences are MNHEY and SVGEGT. CDR3: CASSYGDSGLDGYTF. The CDR3 coding sequence is TGTGCCAGCAGTTACGGGGATTCGGGGTTGGATGGCTACACCTTC.

This clone was counted between two and nine times. The V and J genes are TRBV7-9 and TRBJ1-3; 12 nucleotides line up with TRBD1. The germline gives CDR1 SEHNR, CDR2 FQNEAQ (reference sequence). V lost 1 base to trimming and J lost 7 bases; unmatched junction nucleotides: 5. The CDR3 totals 16 residues. The CDR3 nucleotides are TGTGCCAGCAGCTTAGGAGGGACAGGGGGCATGAACACCATATATTTT. Translation: CASSLGGTGGMNTIYF.

The J gene is TRBJ2-2, the V gene TRBV18; D is possibly TRBD1 (6 bases). Trimming shortened V by 3 bases and J by 7 bases, and 18 bases separated the two germline ends. CDR3 length: 16 amino acids. CDR1 is KGHSH and CDR2 is LQKENI in the germline V gene. CDR3 residues: CASSPPGQSNGGELFF. Written as DNA, the CDR3 is TGTGCCAGCTCACCGCCGGGACAAAGTAACGGCGGGGAGCTGTTTTTT.

The V call is TRBV4-3, the J call TRBJ2-3, with 7 bases that match TRBD2. Trimming removed 1 base from V and 1 base from J; junction bases left unmatched: 2. This CDR3 has 15 amino acids. Germline V gives CDR1 LGHNA, CDR2 YSLEER. CDR3 DNA sequence: TGCGCCAGCAGCCAAGGCGGGGGACGCACAGATACGCAGTATTTT. Its protein product is CASSQGGGRTDTQYF.

This rearrangement joins TRBV6-5 to TRBJ2-7; D not certain. This CDR3 region has 13 residues. Germline V gene data show CDR1 as MNHEY and CDR2 as SVGAGI. V lost 5 bases, J lost 5 bases, and 13 bases lay in between. The CDR3 DNA is TGTGCCAGCAGTCCCACACTAAAGGACGAGCAGTACGTC. The encoded protein is CASSPTLKDEQYV.

This chain connects TRBV28 to TRBJ1-6, with D hard to call. Germline V gives CDR1 MDHEN, CDR2 SYDVKM. CDR3 length: 13 amino acids. V was cut by 11 bases and J by 4 bases, with 12 bases left in between. CDR3 sequence: CARGVVYNSPLHF. The CDR3 DNA is TGTGCCCGGGGAGTCGTATATAATTCACCCCTCCACTTT.

The V and J genes are TRBV19 and TRBJ1-5; tentative D call: TRBD1 (5 bases). V was cut by 5 bases and J by 6 bases, with 11 bases left in between. CDR1 and CDR2 from the germline V gene are LNHDA and SQIVND (reference sequence). This CDR3 region has 13 residues. CDR3 residues: CASSGGIGQPQHF. CDR3 DNA: TGTGCCAGTAGTGGGGGGATAGGTCAGCCCCAGCATTTT.

This chain uses TRBV18 with TRBJ1-2; 7 bases map to TRBD1. With V trimmed by 3 bases and J by 2 bases, 6 bases remained unmatched. The V gene's germline CDR1 is KGHSH and CDR2 LQKENI. This CDR3 spans 15 amino acids. CDR3 sequence reads: CASSPGQGGNYGYTF. CDR3 in DNA: TGTGCCAGCTCACCCGGGCAGGGGGGAAACTATGGCTACACCTTC.

The rearrangement joins TRBV19 to TRBJ2-3; 13 bases are a match to TRBD2. V shed 9 bases and J 4 bases; nucleotides not matched to a gene: 7. The germline V gene encodes CDR1 LNHDA and CDR2 SQIVND (reference sequence). The CDR3 covers 15 residues. The chain's CDR3 is CASRELAGGSDTQYF. CDR3 in DNA: TGTGCCAGCCGAGAACTAGCGGGAGGGTCAGATACGCAGTATTTT.

This clone was picked up one time. The J gene is TRBJ1-1, the V gene TRBV19; D gene unclear. This CDR3 has 14 amino acids. Trimming removed 0 bases at V and 4 bases at J, with 9 bases between. CDR1 is LNHDA, CDR2 SQIVND, per germline (reference sequence). The CDR3 loop reads CASSIDRLATEAFF. As DNA, the CDR3 is TGTGCCAGTAGTATAGATCGTCTGGCCACTGAAGCTTTCTTT. The whole variable domain, remainder taken from reference TRBV19 and TRBJ1-1, is DGGITQSPKYLFRKEGQNVTLSCEQNLNHDAMYWYRQDPGQGLRLIYYSQIVNDFQKGDIAEGYSVSREKKESFPLTVTSAQKNPTAFYLCASSIDRLATEAFFGQGTRLTVV.

The V and J genes are TRBV19 and TRBJ2-2; D is perhaps TRBD2 (5 bases). CDR1 is LNHDA and CDR2 is SQIVND in the germline V gene (reference sequence). Trimming removed 7 bases at V and 3 bases at J, with 12 bases between. CDR3 length: 14 residues. The CDR3 sequence is CASNLGAYTGELFF. Here the CDR3 DNA reads TGTGCCAGTAACTTGGGAGCGTACACCGGGGAGCTGTTTTTT.